This TCR beta chain was sequenced for a study of blood T cell repertoires in COVID-19. Study-wide context: Samples representing acute and convalescent COVID-19 were sourced from the United States, Italy and Spain. Sources were T cells, B-cell-depleted T cells, or PBMCs; the material itself was cDNA or gDNA.

Per the original data handling: By means of reference gene primer amplification, nucleated cell counts were estimated. Some clones are missing from TCRdb's copy, which holds only in-frame ones; the method was immunoSEQ multiplex PCR. V and J calls and clone size are as listed in that table; D and trimming were resolved from the DNA. The table lists about 98,000 clones, about 85% of them singletons. V lost 6 bases to trimming and J lost 10 bases, with 12 bases between them. CDR1 is MDHEN, CDR2 SYDVKM, per germline. The length of the CDR3 is 11 residues. This clone was seen just once. Material for sequencing was peripheral blood. The V call is TRBV28, the J call TRBJ1-2; D possibly corresponds to TRBD1 (5 bases). The receptor was derived from an older man with acute or convalescent COVID-19. CDR3 protein: CASRSQGIYTF. For the CDR3, the DNA is TGTGCCAGCAGATCTCAGGGAATCTACACCTTC.